One and the same sample provided the 29 T cell receptor beta chains below, sequenced in a study of regulatory T cells in long-lasting Graves disease. Time point: newly diagnosed GD, antithyroid drugs for less than 3 months. Extracted PBMC RNA gave rise to the TCR library. The TCR beta library used iRepertoire HTBI primers with Arm-PCR amplification of CDR3. TCRdb processed the multiplex PCR reads anew with MiXCR; each CDR3 protein has one entry. The repertoire holds 250,000 to 400,000 distinct CDR3 sequences, more than 15% seen once, with about 36% in the top ten. Sample: peripheral blood mononuclear cells (PBMCs), taken at new diagnosis, from a patient treated with antithyroid drugs. These TCRs come from a female donor with Graves disease.

The table lists this clonotype with a few counts. A read error is likely here: a far larger clone is one base away. The J gene is TRBJ2-1, the V gene TRBV12-3 or TRBV12-4; D call uncertain. The CDR3 spans 14 residues. V was cut by 4 bases and J by 10 bases, with 17 bases left in between. CDR3 DNA: TGTGCCAGCAGTTCTAACGGGTGGGGATACGAGCAGTTCTTC. Residues: CASSSNGWGYEQFF.

In its sample, this clonotype was seen many times. V usage is TRBV12-3 or TRBV12-4 and J usage is TRBJ2-3, with D possibly being TRBD2 (6 bases). V was pared by 6 bases and J by 2 bases, with 18 bases between. The CDR3 totals 16 residues. The chain's CDR3 is CASSRLVSSVTDTQYF. CDR3 DNA: TGTGCCAGCAGCCGCCTTGTGTCTAGCGTCACAGATACGCAGTATTTT.

A word on this clonotype: Possible read error: a much larger clone is one base away. V usage is TRBV6-9 and J usage is TRBJ2-7, with D unclear. Germline V gene sequence: CDR1 MNHGY, CDR2 SVAAGI. The CDR3 sequence is 15 residues long. V was pared by 3 bases and J by 2 bases, with 14 bases between. DNA of the CDR3: TGTGCCAGCAGTTACTCGAAACTTTCGGCCTACGAGCAGTACTTC. Translation: CASSYSKLSAYEQYF.

This clonotype occurred many times. The rearrangement links TRBV6-1 to TRBJ1-5; 7 nucleotides line up with TRBD1. Germline trimming cut 3 bases from V and 2 bases from J; bases unmatched to any gene: 4. The CDR3 length is 15 residues. Germline values: CDR1 MNHNS, CDR2 SASEGT. CDR3 sequence reads: CASSDSGGGNQPQHF. Here the CDR3 DNA reads TGTGCCAGCAGTGACTCAGGGGGTGGCAATCAGCCCCAGCATTTT.

This clonotype was recorded at least ten times. The rearrangement joins TRBV20-1 to TRBJ2-3; D uncertain. Trimming removed 4 bases from V and 0 bases from J, with 17 bases in between. CDR3 length equals 16 residues. CDR1 is DFQATT and CDR2 is SNEGSKA in the germline V gene (reference sequence). This CDR3 is CSAISVSDGSTDTQYF. Here the CDR3 DNA reads TGCAGTGCTATTAGTGTTTCTGACGGAAGCACAGATACGCAGTATTTT.

This clonotype showed up many times. The rearrangement links TRBV30 to TRBJ2-5; possible D gene TRBD1, 6 bases. V lost 0 bases and J 3 bases, leaving 14 bases between the germline ends. The germline gives CDR1 GTSNPN, CDR2 SVGIG (reference sequence). CDR3 length: 15 amino acids. The CDR3 DNA reads TGTGCCTGGAGTGTACGAGGCCAGGGGAAAGAGACCCAGTACTTC. Its protein product is CAWSVRGQGKETQYF.

The V gene is TRBV18, the J gene TRBJ2-1; 9 nucleotides line up with TRBD2. The CDR3 loop spans 16 amino acids. CDR1 and CDR2 from the germline V gene are KGHSH and LQKENI. With V trimmed by 6 bases and J by 0 bases, 6 bases remained unmatched. CDR3 residues: CASSTLAGSSYNEQFF. CDR3 coding DNA: TGTGCCAGCTCTACTCTAGCGGGAAGCTCCTACAATGAGCAGTTCTTC.

Ten or more counts support this clonotype. In nucleotides, the CDR3 is TGTGCCAGCAGCTTAGGTGGCAGGGTCTACGAGCAGTACTTC. Its protein product is CASSLGGRVYEQYF. The chain joins TRBV11-2 to TRBJ2-7; weak D call: TRBD1 (5 bases). V lost 1 base and J 3 bases, leaving 10 bases between the germline ends. Germline V CDR1 and CDR2: SGHAT, FQNNGV. This CDR3 spans 14 amino acids.

There are many counts of this clonotype. J is TRBJ1-4 and V is TRBV9; TRBD1 agrees at 7 bases. Germline trimming cut 0 bases from V and 4 bases from J; bases unmatched to any gene: 3. The CDR3 sequence is 15 residues long. The V gene's germline CDR1 is SGDLS and CDR2 YYNGEE. CDR3 sequence: CASSVEGTDNEKLFF. The CDR3 DNA is TGTGCCAGCAGCGTAGAGGGGACAGATAATGAAAAACTGTTTTTT. Based on the CDR3 plus reference TRBV9 and TRBJ1-4, the full variable domain is DSGVTQTPKHLITATGQRVTLRCSPRSGDLSVYWYQQSLDQGLQFLIQYYNGEERAKGNILERFSAQQFPDLHSELNLSSLELGDSALYFCASSVEGTDNEKLFFGSGTQLSVL.

A few counts support this clonotype. The chain is built from TRBV7-9 and TRBJ1-1, with D tentatively TRBD1 (5 bases). Germline CDR1 reads SEHNR; CDR2 reads FQNEAQ (reference sequence). The ends were cut back, 4 bases at V and 7 bases at J, with 13 bases in the middle. The CDR3 totals 13 residues. The CDR3 here is CASSSAGEDEAFF. DNA of the CDR3: TGTGCCAGCAGCTCGGCGGGGGAGGATGAAGCTTTCTTT.

This clonotype was counted many times. The genes are TRBV10-3 and TRBJ1-4; 9 bases map to TRBD1. From germline, CDR1 is ENHRY and CDR2 SYGVKD. V was clipped by 0 bases and J by 0 bases; unmatched bases: 11. This CDR3 has 20 amino acids. The CDR3 here is CAISESGGQGLTATNEKLFF. DNA for the CDR3: TGTGCCATCAGTGAGTCGGGGGGACAGGGATTGACAGCAACTAATGAAAAACTGTTTTTT.

This sequence joins TRBV3-1 and TRBJ2-3; D is uncertain. V was shortened by 1 base and J by 0 bases, with 5 bases between the two germline ends. Germline V gene sequence: CDR1 LGHDT, CDR2 YNNKEL (reference sequence). The CDR3 length is 14 residues. Here the CDR3 DNA reads TGTGCCAGCAGCCAAGTCCCCAGCACAGATACGCAGTATTTT. Amino acids: CASSQVPSTDTQYF.

Concerning this clonotype itself: A much larger clone differs from this one at a single base, so this may be a read error. This chain joins TRBV10-3 and TRBJ2-1; D not resolved. From germline, CDR1 is ENHRY and CDR2 SYGVKD. Trimming stripped 8 bases from V and 8 bases from J, with 13 bases between. This CDR3 has 12 amino acids. CDR3 nucleotide sequence: TGTGCCATCGGAAGGGAATTCGATGAGCAGTTCTTC. This sequence encodes CAIGREFDEQFF.

This clonotype was counted at least ten times. The genes are TRBV30 and TRBJ1-3, with D possibly matching TRBD1 (5 bases). The CDR3 totals 13 residues. Germline V gene data show CDR1 as GTSNPN and CDR2 as SVGIG (reference sequence). The V end lost 3 bases, the J end lost 2 bases, and 8 bases lay between the germline ends. In nucleotides, the CDR3 is TGTGCCTGGAGCAGGGAAACTGGAAACACCATATATTTT. Amino acid sequence: CAWSRETGNTIYF.

In its sample, this clonotype was seen many times. The rearrangement joins TRBV2 to TRBJ1-3; D is uncertain. CDR1 is SNHLY and CDR2 is FYNNEI in the germline V gene. The CDR3 contains 15 residues. V lost 5 bases and J lost 4, with 15 bases in between. The CDR3 nucleotides are TGTGCCAGCAGTAAGTCGTCGGGGTCCGGAAACACCATATATTTT. As protein: CASSKSSGSGNTIYF.

This rearrangement joins TRBV10-3 to TRBJ2-3, with 16 nucleotides matching TRBD2. The CDR3 sequence is 18 residues long. After removal of 8 bases from V and 5 bases from J, the junction contained 13 bases not matched to a gene. Per germline, CDR1 ENHRY and CDR2 SYGVKD. The CDR3 protein is CAIGGTSGRASLGDTQYF. CDR3 DNA: TGTGCCATCGGGGGGACTAGCGGGAGGGCCAGTTTAGGAGATACGCAGTATTTT.

Many counts were recorded for this clonotype. V is TRBV10-2 and J is TRBJ1-1, with 9 positions matching TRBD1. Germline V lookup: CDR1 WSHSY, CDR2 SAAADI. The CDR3 runs 16 residues. V lost 3 bases to trimming and J lost 5 bases; unmatched junction nucleotides: 10. The CDR3 sequence is CASSETGGLGGTEAFF. CDR3 nucleotides: TGCGCCAGCAGTGAAACAGGGGGCTTGGGAGGTACTGAAGCTTTCTTT.

This clonotype was picked up many times. The chain recombines TRBV20-1 with TRBJ2-5, with TRBD2 matching over 7 bases. Germline V gives CDR1 DFQATT, CDR2 SNEGSKA (reference sequence). V gave up 5 bases and J gave up 2 bases; unmatched junction bases: 11. The CDR3 has 15 residues. The CDR3 nucleotides are TGCAGTGCTCGGCGGGCGGGAGTTTGGCAAGAGACCCAGTACTTC. This sequence encodes CSARRAGVWQETQYF.

This clonotype was recorded at least ten times. The chain employs TRBV29-1 and TRBJ2-2; D not certain. CDR3 length equals 13 residues. CDR1 is SQVTM and CDR2 is ANQGSEA in the germline V gene. The V end lost 7 bases, the J end lost 1 base, and 10 bases lay between the germline ends. CDR3 in amino acids: CSAPTVNTGELFF. CDR3 in DNA: TGCAGCGCCCCCACGGTGAACACCGGGGAGCTGTTTTTT.

This clonotype appeared a few times. A read error may produce the germline difference seen at one junction end. V is TRBV5-1 and J is TRBJ1-1, with D unresolved. CDR3 length equals 15 residues. The germline CDR1 and CDR2 sequences are SGHRS and YFSETQ. The CDR3 nucleotides are TGCGCCAGCAGCCCCGAACAAAGCGCAAGGACTGAAGCTTGCTTC. Amino acid sequence: CASSPEQSARTEACF.

This clonotype was observed many times. The chain recombines TRBV28 with TRBJ2-7, with D perhaps assigned TRBD1 or TRBD2 (6 bases each). The V end lost 6 bases, the J end lost 1 base, and 10 bases lay between the germline ends. The CDR3 is made up of 13 amino acids. Germline V lookup: CDR1 MDHEN, CDR2 SYDVKM. CDR3 coding DNA: TGTGCCAGCAGGCAGGGGAGGTCCTACGAGCAGTACTTC. This gives the protein CASRQGRSYEQYF.

This clonotype was seen ten or more times. For the CDR3, the DNA is TGCAGTGCTCCACCTGAACTAGCAACAGATACGCAGTATTTT. Translated: CSAPPELATDTQYF. This sequence joins TRBV20-1 and TRBJ2-3; perhaps TRBD2 as D (6 bases). Trimming took off 5 bases at V and 3 bases at J, with 15 bases between the two ends. The CDR3 contains 14 residues. Germline CDR1 and CDR2: DFQATT and SNEGSKA (reference sequence).

The table lists this clonotype with many counts. The chain has TRBV2 and TRBJ2-7, with 9 bases lining up with TRBD2. Germline trimming cut 8 bases from V and 8 bases from J; bases unmatched to any gene: 19. This CDR3 spans 16 amino acids. CDR1 and CDR2 from the germline V gene are SNHLY and FYNNEI. The CDR3 DNA reads as TGTGCCAGCCTCTTGGGCAAAGGGACTAGCTCAGGGCAGCAGTACTTC. Encoded protein: CASLLGKGTSSGQQYF.

The CDR3 DNA is TGTGCCAGCAGGAACTGGGGGGGCGGGAGGACTGAAGCTTTCTTT. This translates into CASRNWGGGRTEAFF. The genes are TRBV2 and TRBJ1-1, with TRBD1 as a possible D gene (6 bases). The germline V and J ends were trimmed by 6 bases and 5 bases, with 19 bases remaining between them. This CDR3 is 15 amino acids long. CDR1 is SNHLY, CDR2 FYNNEI, per germline.

Remarks on this clonotype: A far larger clone is a single base away, which makes a read error likely. This is likely a read error, given that the CDR3 carries no conserved phenylalanine or tryptophan at its end. The rearrangement uses TRBV6-1 and TRBJ2-5, with 7 bases fitting TRBD1. The germline CDR1 and CDR2 sequences are MNHNS and SASEGT. The CDR3 covers 16 residues. CDR3 residues: CATSDSLRGLQETQYS. In DNA, the CDR3 is TGTGCCACCAGTGATTCTTTAAGGGGGCTCCAAGAGACCCAGTACTCC.

The chain employs TRBV7-2 and TRBJ2-3; 8 bases align to TRBD2. Germline trimming cut 1 base from V and 0 bases from J; bases unmatched to any gene: 3. Germline V gene data show CDR1 as SGHTA and CDR2 as FQGNSA. There are 16 residues in the CDR3. The CDR3 here is CASSLGPSGSTDTQYF. The CDR3 coding sequence is TGTGCCAGCAGCTTAGGACCTAGCGGGAGCACAGATACGCAGTATTTT.

This clonotype was picked up one time. A far larger clone is a single base away, which makes a read error likely. The V and J genes are TRBV28 and TRBJ2-3; 10 nucleotides line up with TRBD2. V trimming: 5 bases; J trimming: 4 bases; junction bases outside the gene matches: 12. Germline V gene data show CDR1 as MDHEN and CDR2 as SYDVKM. This CDR3 comprises 17 residues. The CDR3 coding sequence is TGTGCCAGCAGTGATTTGCCGTCTAGCGGGAGTCCAGATACGCAGTATTTT. This sequence encodes CASSDLPSSGSPDTQYF. Combining the CDR3 with reference TRBV28 and TRBJ2-3 gives the whole variable domain DVKVTQSSRYLVKRTGEKVFLECVQDMDHENMFWYRQDPGLGLRLIYFSYDVKMKEKGDIPEGYSVSREKKERFSLILESASTNQTSMYLCASSDLPSSGSPDTQYFGPGTRLTVL.

This clonotype was seen many times. The J gene is TRBJ2-7, the V gene TRBV10-3, with D possibly TRBD2 on 7 matching bases. Germline V gene sequence: CDR1 ENHRY, CDR2 SYGVKD. The CDR3 consists of 16 residues. V lost 6 bases and J lost 3, with 21 bases in between. CDR3: CAISDTGSERGYEQYF. In DNA, the CDR3 is TGTGCCATCAGCGATACAGGGTCGGAGCGGGGCTACGAGCAGTACTTC.

At least ten counts were recorded for this clonotype. This chain joins TRBV6-1 and TRBJ1-5; no clear D gene. The V gene's germline CDR1 is MNHNS and CDR2 SASEGT. The V gene lost 1 base and the J gene lost 14 bases, with 24 bases spanning the gap. CDR3 length: 16 amino acids. The CDR3 reads CASSEVLKRIRRAEHF. The CDR3 DNA is TGTGCCAGCAGTGAAGTCCTCAAACGCATCAGACGGGCTGAGCATTTT.